The clone carrying this TCR beta chain was seen a few times. Its antigen is still unknown. This sample was taken from a study of shared clonotypes between healthy human individuals. Whole-study findings and limits: Naive CD4 clonotype sharing across a few donors was around 5%.

The data were produced by immunoSEQ multiplex PCR, yet TCRdb's version contains in-frame clones alone and is incomplete. The sample yields approximately 530,000 clones, about 96% seen once. The TCR originated in a woman aged 30 to 39 in good health. Sequenced material: naive CD4+ T cells sorted from blood. Subset indicated: CD45RA+ positively selected.

The CDR3, as DNA: TGTGCCACTAGGGACAGCATTACCTATGGCTACACCTTC. Translating gives CATRDSITYGYTF. The chain links TRBV19 to TRBJ1-2; 7 bases align to TRBD1. Germline V gene data show CDR1 as LNHDA and CDR2 as SQIVND (reference sequence). There are 13 residues in the CDR3. V dropped 10 bases and J dropped 4; count of bases not matched to a gene: 9.